Listed below are T cell receptor beta chains from one sample, sequenced in a study of cytomegalovirus exposure and HLA in healthy donors. Sequenced by immunoSEQ multiplex PCR; TCRdb stores in-frame clones only, minus some. Among 85,000 to 90,000 clones listed, approximately 80% were seen once. Specimen: PBMCs. Receptors were obtained from a man aged 25-45 years in good health and CMV-seronegative. Each CDR3 is given with its conserved first and last residue. A D gene is named only where the DNA matches it firmly. The size entry is marked missing in some rows and otherwise reads once, few, many or a size class.

clone_size: few
j_call: TRBJ1-5
v_call: TRBV19
d_call: -
cdr3_aa: CASTGVGQPQHF
cdr3_nt: TGTGCCAGTACCGGTGTCGGTCAGCCCCAGCATTTT

clone_size: -
j_call: TRBJ1-5
v_call: TRBV9
d_call: TRBD1
cdr3_aa: CASSAGQPNQPQHF
cdr3_nt: TGTGCCAGCAGCGCGGGACAGCCTAATCAGCCCCAGCATTTT

clone_size: once
j_call: TRBJ2-2
v_call: TRBV28
d_call: TRBD1
cdr3_aa: CASRTYRGSGGELFF
cdr3_nt: TGTGCCAGCAGGACATACAGGGGGTCCGGCGGGGAGCTGTTTTTT

clone_size: -
j_call: TRBJ2-5
v_call: TRBV5-6
d_call: TRBD2
cdr3_aa: CASSLFTPVASGPWETQYF
cdr3_nt: TGTGCCAGCAGCTTGTTTACCCCGGTGGCTAGCGGTCCCTGGGAGACCCAGTACTTC

clone_size: -
j_call: TRBJ1-4
v_call: TRBV4-1
d_call: -
cdr3_aa: CASSLGSLTDEKLFF
cdr3_nt: TGCGCCAGCAGCTTGGGCTCACTGACGGATGAAAAACTGTTTTTT

clone_size: -
j_call: TRBJ2-2
v_call: TRBV7-7
d_call: TRBD1
cdr3_aa: CASSRGQGEHGELFF
cdr3_nt: TGTGCCAGCAGTCGGGGACAGGGGGAACACGGGGAGCTGTTTTTT

clone_size: -
j_call: TRBJ2-7
v_call: TRBV6-1
d_call: TRBD1
cdr3_aa: CASSETPGGTYEQYF
cdr3_nt: TGTGCCAGCAGTGAAACCCCAGGGGGTACCTACGAGCAGTACTTC

clone_size: -
j_call: TRBJ1-1
v_call: TRBV27
d_call: -
cdr3_aa: CASSFQGLNTEAFF
cdr3_nt: TGTGCCAGCAGTTTTCAGGGGCTGAACACTGAAGCTTTCTTT

clone_size: once
j_call: TRBJ2-7
v_call: TRBV5-8
d_call: -
cdr3_aa: CASSLAIGTGAGAYEQYF
cdr3_nt: TGTGCCAGCAGCTTGGCGATAGGGACGGGCGCAGGGGCTTACGAGCAGTACTTC

clone_size: -
j_call: TRBJ2-7
v_call: TRBV9
d_call: TRBD2
cdr3_aa: CASSVDPAGGVSYEQYF
cdr3_nt: TGTGCCAGCAGCGTAGATCCAGCGGGGGGGGTCTCCTACGAGCAGTACTTC

clone_size: -
j_call: TRBJ1-2
v_call: TRBV16
d_call: -
cdr3_aa: CASSQSSMGADYGYTF
cdr3_nt: TGTGCCAGCAGCCAATCTTCCATGGGGGCAGACTATGGCTACACCTTC

clone_size: -
j_call: TRBJ1-1
v_call: TRBV28
d_call: -
cdr3_aa: CASSSSGIGTEAFF
cdr3_nt: TGTGCCAGCAGTTCGTCAGGTATTGGCACTGAAGCTTTCTTT

clone_size: once
j_call: TRBJ2-7
v_call: TRBV18
d_call: TRBD1
cdr3_aa: CASSPSDRDSEQYF
cdr3_nt: TGTGCCAGCTCACCCTCGGACAGGGACTCCGAGCAGTACTTC

clone_size: -
j_call: TRBJ2-3
v_call: TRBV10-1
d_call: TRBD2
cdr3_aa: CASSELAGTASLLDTQYF
cdr3_nt: TGCGCCAGCAGTGAGTTAGCGGGGACGGCCAGTCTGTTAGATACGCAGTATTTT

clone_size: -
j_call: TRBJ1-2
v_call: TRBV2
d_call: -
cdr3_aa: CASSGQTYGYTF
cdr3_nt: TGTGCCAGCAGTGGACAAACATATGGCTACACCTTC

clone_size: -
j_call: TRBJ2-6
v_call: TRBV5-4
d_call: -
cdr3_aa: CASSTQGPGANVLTF
cdr3_nt: TGTGCCAGCAGCACACAGGGTCCCGGGGCCAACGTCCTGACTTTC

clone_size: -
j_call: TRBJ2-3
v_call: TRBV7-2
d_call: TRBD2
cdr3_aa: CASSSQAGGTDTQYF
cdr3_nt: TGTGCCAGCAGCTCCCAAGCGGGGGGCACAGATACGCAGTATTTT

clone_size: -
j_call: TRBJ1-5
v_call: TRBV7-9
d_call: -
cdr3_aa: CASSLSGTPQHF
cdr3_nt: TGTGCCAGCAGCTTATCGGGAACACCCCAGCATTTT

clone_size: -
j_call: TRBJ2-7
v_call: TRBV18
d_call: -
cdr3_aa: CASSPKGGQSSYEQYF
cdr3_nt: TGTGCCAGCTCACCAAAAGGGGGTCAGAGCTCCTACGAGCAGTACTTC

clone_size: -
j_call: TRBJ1-1
v_call: TRBV6-6
d_call: TRBD1
cdr3_aa: CASSWTGMMNTEAFF
cdr3_nt: TGTGCCAGCAGTTGGACAGGGATGATGAACACTGAAGCTTTCTTT

clone_size: -
j_call: TRBJ1-5
v_call: TRBV10-2
d_call: -
cdr3_aa: CAIGGTDSNQPQHF
cdr3_nt: TGCGCCATCGGTGGTACAGATAGCAATCAGCCCCAGCATTTT

clone_size: -
j_call: TRBJ1-5
v_call: TRBV19
d_call: -
cdr3_aa: CASSRGRLNSNQPQHF
cdr3_nt: TGTGCCAGTAGTAGGGGGCGTCTGAATAGCAATCAGCCCCAGCATTTT

clone_size: -
j_call: TRBJ1-1
v_call: TRBV13
d_call: -
cdr3_aa: CASSLNTVNTEAFF
cdr3_nt: TGTGCCAGCAGCCTAAACACAGTGAACACTGAAGCTTTCTTT

clone_size: -
j_call: TRBJ1-1
v_call: TRBV27
d_call: -
cdr3_aa: CASSLGQANTEAFF
cdr3_nt: TGTGCCAGCAGTTTAGGGCAGGCGAACACTGAAGCTTTCTTT

clone_size: few
j_call: TRBJ2-7
v_call: TRBV28
d_call: -
cdr3_aa: CASSLPGLPSYEQYF
cdr3_nt: TGTGCCAGCAGTTTACCAGGACTTCCCTCCTACGAGCAGTACTTC

clone_size: -
j_call: TRBJ2-7
v_call: TRBV2
d_call: -
cdr3_aa: CASRWSYEQYF
cdr3_nt: TGTGCCAGCCGGTGGTCCTACGAGCAGTACTTC

clone_size: -
j_call: TRBJ2-3
v_call: TRBV6-1
d_call: TRBD2
cdr3_aa: CASSESLAGRVVADTQYF
cdr3_nt: TGTGCCAGCAGTGAAAGTCTAGCGGGGAGAGTCGTAGCAGATACGCAGTATTTT

clone_size: once
j_call: TRBJ2-6
v_call: TRBV19
d_call: -
cdr3_aa: CALGHRSASGANVLTF
cdr3_nt: TGTGCCTTAGGACACCGATCGGCCTCTGGGGCCAACGTCCTGACTTTC

clone_size: -
j_call: TRBJ1-1
v_call: TRBV18
d_call: -
cdr3_aa: CASSQEGIGNTEAFF
cdr3_nt: TGTGCCAGCTCACAGGAGGGAATAGGGAACACTGAAGCTTTCTTT

clone_size: few
j_call: TRBJ1-5
v_call: TRBV7-8
d_call: -
cdr3_aa: CASSLRMAGDSNQPQHF
cdr3_nt: TGTGCCAGCAGCTTAAGAATGGCAGGGGATAGCAATCAGCCCCAGCATTTT

clone_size: -
j_call: TRBJ1-5
v_call: TRBV25-1
d_call: -
cdr3_aa: CASSDSGDNNQPQHF
cdr3_nt: TGTGCCAGCAGTGACTCAGGGGACAACAATCAGCCCCAGCATTTT

clone_size: -
j_call: TRBJ1-4
v_call: TRBV9
d_call: TRBD1
cdr3_aa: CASSIGQVEEKLFF
cdr3_nt: TGTGCCAGCAGCATCGGACAGGTGGAAGAAAAACTGTTTTTT

clone_size: -
j_call: TRBJ1-5
v_call: TRBV6-1
d_call: -
cdr3_aa: CASSRITRLNQPQHF
cdr3_nt: TGTGCCAGCAGCCGAATAACGCGTCTCAATCAGCCCCAGCATTTT

clone_size: -
j_call: TRBJ1-1
v_call: TRBV5-8
d_call: -
cdr3_aa: CASSHGRWGGTEAFF
cdr3_nt: TGTGCCAGCAGCCACGGACGGTGGGGAGGGACTGAAGCTTTCTTT

clone_size: -
j_call: TRBJ1-2
v_call: TRBV5-6
d_call: TRBD1
cdr3_aa: CASSNRDRVLYGYTF
cdr3_nt: TGTGCCAGCAGCAACCGGGACAGAGTCCTGTATGGCTACACCTTC

clone_size: -
j_call: TRBJ2-3
v_call: TRBV19
d_call: TRBD2
cdr3_aa: CASSTGLAGTDTQYF
cdr3_nt: TGTGCCAGTAGTACGGGACTAGCGGGAACAGATACGCAGTATTTT

clone_size: few
j_call: TRBJ1-4
v_call: TRBV2
d_call: -
cdr3_aa: CASGGGRGDEKLFF
cdr3_nt: TGTGCCAGCGGTGGAGGGAGGGGGGATGAAAAACTGTTTTTT

clone_size: -
j_call: TRBJ2-3
v_call: TRBV5-1
d_call: TRBD1
cdr3_aa: CASSLVGGEQGVDTQYF
cdr3_nt: TGCGCCAGCAGCTTGGTTGGGGGAGAACAGGGGGTAGATACGCAGTATTTT

clone_size: -
j_call: TRBJ1-5
v_call: TRBV6-5
d_call: -
cdr3_aa: CASGTGVGRAQHF
cdr3_nt: TGTGCCAGCGGTACGGGGGTAGGAAGGGCCCAGCATTTT

clone_size: -
j_call: TRBJ1-5
v_call: TRBV28
d_call: -
cdr3_aa: CASSSSDWSQHF
cdr3_nt: TGTGCCAGCAGTTCCTCAGACTGGTCCCAGCATTTT

clone_size: -
j_call: TRBJ1-1
v_call: TRBV5-1
d_call: -
cdr3_aa: CASSSTGNTEAFF
cdr3_nt: TGCGCCAGCAGCTCGACAGGGAACACTGAAGCTTTCTTT

clone_size: -
j_call: TRBJ2-3
v_call: TRBV27
d_call: TRBD2
cdr3_aa: CASSPAGGRSDTQYF
cdr3_nt: TGTGCCAGCAGCCCAGCGGGGGGGCGTTCAGATACGCAGTATTTT

clone_size: once
j_call: TRBJ1-2
v_call: TRBV28
d_call: -
cdr3_aa: CASSSYDWGGRSYGYTF
cdr3_nt: TGTGCCAGCAGTTCCTACGACTGGGGAGGAAGGAGCTATGGCTACACCTTC

clone_size: -
j_call: TRBJ2-7
v_call: TRBV10-3
d_call: TRBD1
cdr3_aa: CAISNHPGIWQGEEVEQYF
cdr3_nt: TGTGCCATCAGTAACCACCCGGGGATTTGGCAGGGGGAAGAAGTCGAGCAGTACTTC

clone_size: -
j_call: TRBJ2-3
v_call: TRBV30
d_call: TRBD1
cdr3_aa: CAWSVRTGVTDTQYF
cdr3_nt: TGTGCCTGGAGTGTCCGGACAGGGGTCACAGATACGCAGTATTTT

clone_size: -
j_call: TRBJ2-1
v_call: TRBV5-1
d_call: -
cdr3_aa: CASSSNLANEQFF
cdr3_nt: TGCGCCAGCAGCTCCAATTTGGCCAATGAGCAGTTCTTC

clone_size: few
j_call: TRBJ1-1
v_call: TRBV19
d_call: -
cdr3_aa: CASSIDPGKGTEAFF
cdr3_nt: TGTGCCAGTAGTATAGACCCAGGGAAGGGAACTGAAGCTTTCTTT

clone_size: -
j_call: TRBJ1-2
v_call: TRBV6-5
d_call: TRBD1
cdr3_aa: CASSLGQATYGYTF
cdr3_nt: TGTGCCAGCAGCCTAGGACAGGCTACCTATGGCTACACCTTC

clone_size: -
j_call: TRBJ1-5
v_call: TRBV4-2
d_call: TRBD1
cdr3_aa: CASSPGTGGQPQHF
cdr3_nt: TGTGCCAGCAGCCCCGGGACAGGGGGTCAGCCCCAGCATTTT

clone_size: -
j_call: TRBJ1-3
v_call: TRBV12-5
d_call: -
cdr3_aa: CASGLSRQDFSSGNTIYF
cdr3_nt: TGTGCTAGTGGTTTGTCCCGACAGGACTTCTCCTCTGGAAACACCATATATTTT

clone_size: -
j_call: TRBJ2-3
v_call: TRBV7-9
d_call: TRBD2
cdr3_aa: CASSLVAAGGRDTQYF
cdr3_nt: TGTGCCAGCAGCTTAGTAGCAGCGGGGGGCCGGGATACGCAGTATTTT

clone_size: once
j_call: TRBJ1-5
v_call: TRBV4-3
d_call: -
cdr3_aa: CASSQEPFAQGSNQPQHF
cdr3_nt: TGCGCCAGCAGCCAAGAACCCTTCGCCCAGGGGAGCAATCAGCCCCAGCATTTT

clone_size: -
j_call: TRBJ2-4
v_call: TRBV5-1
d_call: TRBD1
cdr3_aa: CASSWGFTGGLSKNIQYF
cdr3_nt: TGCGCCAGCAGCTGGGGATTTACAGGGGGCTTATCCAAAAACATTCAGTACTTC